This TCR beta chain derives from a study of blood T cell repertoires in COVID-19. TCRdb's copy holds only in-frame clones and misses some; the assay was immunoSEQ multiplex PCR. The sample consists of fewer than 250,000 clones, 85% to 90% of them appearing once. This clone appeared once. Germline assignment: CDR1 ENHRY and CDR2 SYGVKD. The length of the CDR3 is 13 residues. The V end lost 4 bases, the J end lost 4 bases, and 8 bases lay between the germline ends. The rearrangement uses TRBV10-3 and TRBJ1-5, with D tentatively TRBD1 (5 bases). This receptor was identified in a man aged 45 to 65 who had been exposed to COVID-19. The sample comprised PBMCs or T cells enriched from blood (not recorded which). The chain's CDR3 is CAISGGQNQPQHF. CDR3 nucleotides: TGTGCCATCAGTGGGGGCCAGAATCAGCCCCAGCATTTT.